These 20 T cell receptor beta chains came from one sample sequenced in a study of blood T cell repertoires in COVID-19. This table comes from immunoSEQ multiplex PCR, and its TCRdb copy is limited to in-frame clones, with some not included. The sample yields more than 250,000 clones, approximately 89% seen once. The sample taken for sequencing was PBMCs or T cells enriched from blood (not recorded which). The receptors shown here come from a woman between 25 and 40 years old who had recovered from COVID-19.

V is TRBV10-3 and J is TRBJ1-3, with no clear D. Germline CDR1 and CDR2: ENHRY and SYGVKD. V was cut by 2 bases and J by 0 bases, with 8 bases left in between. This CDR3 contains 15 residues. Here the CDR3 reads CAISEGRSSGNTIYF. The CDR3 DNA sequence: TGTGCCATCAGTGAGGGGAGGAGCTCTGGAAACACCATATATTTT.

The chain employs TRBV6-5 and TRBJ2-5; 9 nucleotides agree with TRBD1. The CDR3 covers 14 residues. The J segment lost 4 bases and the V segment lost 6 bases, leaving 6 bases of the junction unmatched. Germline V gives CDR1 MNHEY, CDR2 SVGAGI. The DNA of the CDR3 is TGTGCCAGCAGCCCGGGACAGGGTAGAGAGACCCAGTACTTC. As protein: CASSPGQGRETQYF.

This sequence joins TRBV6-2 or TRBV6-3 and TRBJ2-5; 8 bases match TRBD2. V shed 4 bases, J shed 1 base, and the junction held 11 bases outside the gene matches. The CDR3 covers 17 residues. The V gene's germline CDR1 is MNHEY and CDR2 SVGEGT. The CDR3 loop is CASSSSRASGFQETQYF. The DNA for the CDR3 is TGTGCCAGCAGTTCCTCGCGGGCTAGCGGGTTCCAAGAGACCCAGTACTTC.

The V call is TRBV9, the J call TRBJ1-3, with D possibly matching TRBD1 (6 bases). Trimming removed 0 bases at V and 2 bases at J, with 12 bases between. The CDR3 consists of 16 residues. Germline V lookup: CDR1 SGDLS, CDR2 YYNGEE. The DNA for the CDR3 is TGTGCCAGCAGCGTAGCTGCGGGGGCAGCTGGAAACACCATATATTTT. This encodes CASSVAAGAAGNTIYF.

This chain connects TRBV7-9 to TRBJ2-7; D ambiguous. Germline V gene sequence: CDR1 SEHNR, CDR2 FQNEAQ (reference sequence). V lost 5 bases, J lost 6 bases, and 11 bases lay in between. CDR3 length: 12 residues. CDR3 region: CASSPPTPEQYF. The CDR3 DNA sequence: TGTGCCAGCAGCCCCCCTACCCCCGAGCAGTACTTC.

This chain connects TRBV19 to TRBJ1-6, with 8 nucleotides matching TRBD1. CDR1 and CDR2 from the germline V gene are LNHDA and SQIVND (reference sequence). Losses at the gene ends were 2 bases for V and 11 bases for J; bases not matched to a gene: 2. This CDR3 comprises 13 residues. Here the CDR3 DNA reads TGTGCCAGTAGTATACAGGGGGCGGCACCCCTCCACTTT. It codes for CASSIQGAAPLHF.

The chain links TRBV7-8 to TRBJ2-3; 7 positions match TRBD1. CDR1 and CDR2 from the germline V gene are SGHVS and FQNEAQ. V dropped 3 bases and J dropped 3; count of bases not matched to a gene: 3. The CDR3 totals 14 residues. The CDR3 protein is CASSFYRGTDTQYF. Here the CDR3 DNA reads TGTGCCAGCAGCTTTTACAGGGGTACAGATACGCAGTATTTT.

In regard to this clone: At the DNA level, this CDR3 is encoded by other sequences in the same sample as well. The chain uses TRBV11-3 and TRBJ2-3; TRBD2 agrees at 7 bases. Germline-derived CDR1 and CDR2 are SGHNT and YENEEA. This CDR3 region has 14 residues. V shed 1 base and J 4 bases; nucleotides not matched to a gene: 2. For the CDR3, the DNA is TGTGCCAGCAGCTTAGGGCGGGGGTCAGATACGCAGTATTTT. Residues: CASSLGRGSDTQYF.

This chain connects TRBV28 to TRBJ2-6, with TRBD2 as a possible D gene (5 bases). Trimming stripped 6 bases from V and 0 bases from J, with 9 bases between. Germline loops: CDR1 MDHEN, CDR2 SYDVKM. This CDR3 spans 15 amino acids. CDR3 nucleotides: TGTGCCAGCAGGGAACGGGGCTCTGGGGCCAACGTCCTGACTTTC. This encodes CASRERGSGANVLTF. Combining the CDR3 with reference TRBV28 and TRBJ2-6 gives the whole variable domain DVKVTQSSRYLVKRTGEKVFLECVQDMDHENMFWYRQDPGLGLRLIYFSYDVKMKEKGDIPEGYSVSREKKERFSLILESASTNQTSMYLCASRERGSGANVLTFGAGSRLTVL.

The chain joins TRBV13 to TRBJ1-4, with a possible D match to TRBD1 (6 bases). The CDR3 runs to 16 residues. CDR1 is PRHDT and CDR2 is FYEKMQ in the germline V gene (reference sequence). The V end was cut by 5 bases, the J end by 3 bases, with 16 bases between. CDR3: CASSTSGVGSNEKLFF. As DNA, the CDR3 is TGTGCCAGCAGCACCTCAGGGGTAGGGTCTAATGAAAAACTGTTTTTT.

The CDR3 nucleotides read TGTGCCAGCAGCCCAAACCTAGGGGCCCAGCAGTACTTC. Translating it yields CASSPNLGAQQYF. This rearrangement joins TRBV4-2 to TRBJ2-7, with a tentative D call TRBD1 (5 bases). This CDR3 contains 13 residues. The germline V gene has CDR1 LGHNA and CDR2 YNFKEQ. The ends were cut back, 4 bases at V and 8 bases at J, with 15 bases in the middle.

This sequence joins TRBV6-6 and TRBJ2-7, with 8 bases that match TRBD1. The germline CDR1 and CDR2 sequences are MNHNY and SVGAGI (reference sequence). V lost 6 bases, J lost 0 bases, and 13 bases stayed unmatched. The CDR3 covers 17 residues. CDR3 bases: TGTGCCAGCAGCCGAAGCCCAAGGACAGGGAGCTCCTACGAGCAGTACTTC. It specifies CASSRSPRTGSSYEQYF.

The V call is TRBV7-9, the J call TRBJ2-3; 13 nucleotides line up with TRBD2. The CDR3 runs 19 residues. V shed 5 bases, J shed 0 bases, and the junction held 11 bases outside the gene matches. Germline assignment: CDR1 SEHNR and CDR2 FQNEAQ (reference sequence). The CDR3 is CASSRKGLAGPSSTDTQYF. As DNA, the CDR3 is TGTGCCAGCAGCCGGAAGGGACTAGCGGGACCATCTAGCACAGATACGCAGTATTTT.

The chain joins TRBV4-1 to TRBJ1-1; D perhaps matches TRBD1 (5 bases). Trimming stripped 3 bases from V and 5 bases from J, with 13 bases between. Germline-derived CDR1 and CDR2 are MGHRA and YSYEKL. The CDR3 has 14 residues. Here the CDR3 DNA reads TGCGCCAGCAGCCATAGCAGGGAGGGGACTGAAGCTTTCTTT. The encoded protein is CASSHSREGTEAFF.

The chain employs TRBV9 and TRBJ1-6; 11 bases map to TRBD1. Germline V CDR1 and CDR2: SGDLS, YYNGEE. Trimming at V came to 4 bases and at J to 9 bases, leaving 12 bases not matched to a gene. The CDR3 loop spans 17 amino acids. DNA of the CDR3: TGTGCCAGCAGCCGGACAGGGGGCGACGATTGGGGTTCACCCCTCCACTTT. Translating gives CASSRTGGDDWGSPLHF.

In this sample, this clone turned up once. V is TRBV19 and J is TRBJ1-6; 7 positions match TRBD1. Germline V gives CDR1 LNHDA, CDR2 SQIVND (reference sequence). Trimming took 3 bases from V and 8 from J; bases not matched to a gene: 4. The CDR3 consists of 14 residues. This CDR3 reads CASSIGDRDSPLHF. For the CDR3, the DNA is TGTGCCAGTAGTATCGGGGACAGAGATTCACCCCTCCACTTT.

In its sample, this clone was seen once. J is TRBJ1-5 and V is TRBV3-1 (or the pseudogene TRBV3-2), with D perhaps matching TRBD1 (6 bases). The CDR3 is 15 residues long. CDR1 and CDR2 from the germline V gene are LGHDT and YNNKEL (reference sequence). V lost 0 bases to trimming and J lost 4 bases, with 10 bases between them. The CDR3, as DNA: TGTGCCAGCAGCCAAGATTCCAGGGGTAATCAGCCCCAGCATTTT. Protein: CASSQDSRGNQPQHF.

This chain uses TRBV4-1 with TRBJ2-7, with a weak D call TRBD2 (6 bases). Germline V lookup: CDR1 MGHRA, CDR2 YSYEKL. CDR3 size: 16 residues. With 0 bases removed from V and 0 bases from J, the gap between germline ends came to 12 bases. This chain's CDR3 is CASSQEAGTGSYEQYF. For the CDR3, the DNA is TGCGCCAGCAGCCAAGAGGCGGGAACGGGCTCCTACGAGCAGTACTTC.

The gene calls are TRBV2 and TRBJ1-2; no clear D gene. From germline, CDR1 is SNHLY and CDR2 FYNNEI. CDR3 length equals 18 residues. The V end lost 0 bases, the J end lost 2 bases, and 19 bases lay between the germline ends. As DNA, the CDR3 is TGTGCCAGCAGTGAAGCTCTAGGTCTACGCTCCCGGAACTATGGCTACACCTTC. Translation: CASSEALGLRSRNYGYTF.

A single count supports this clone. The gene calls are TRBV2 and TRBJ1-2, with 7 bases aligning to TRBD1. The CDR3 is 14 amino acids. V shed 6 bases and J 1 base; nucleotides not matched to a gene: 5. CDR1 is SNHLY and CDR2 is FYNNEI in the germline V gene. The CDR3 DNA is TGTGCCAGCAGAAGAGGGACAGATAACTATGGCTACACCTTC. Translation gives CASRRGTDNYGYTF.